Below are 8 T cell receptor beta chains sequenced from a single sample in a study of blood T cells in healthy people across ages. The second PCR ran about 6 to 12 cycles with a sample-barcoded 5' primer and J-beta primers. TCRdb reprocessed the 5' RACE reads via MiXCR and lists one record per CDR3 protein. The sample lists some 700,000 distinct CDR3 sequences, about 42% occurring once. Sequences were obtained from blood. These receptors were obtained from a woman aged 55-69 years in good health.

This clonotype came up a few times. V and J are TRBV9 and TRBJ2-5; 13 bases line up with TRBD2. V gave up 2 bases and J gave up 3 bases; unmatched junction bases: 16. The CDR3 is made up of 20 amino acids. In germline, CDR1 is SGDLS, CDR2 YYNGEE. CDR3 residues: CASSVGTTGLAGLFKETQYF. CDR3 sequence (DNA): TGTGCCAGCAGCGTGGGGACCACGGGACTAGCGGGACTATTTAAAGAGACCCAGTACTTC.

J is TRBJ2-3 and V is TRBV20-1; TRBD2 matches at 11 bases. V lost 7 bases to trimming and J lost 5 bases; unmatched junction nucleotides: 11. The CDR3 length is 15 residues. From germline, CDR1 is DFQATT and CDR2 SNEGSKA (reference sequence). The CDR3 DNA reads as TGCAGTGGCCTAGCGACTAGCGGGGTCTTAGATACGCAGTATTTT. This translates into CSGLATSGVLDTQYF.

The V call is TRBV20-1, the J call TRBJ1-6; D unclear. V was shortened by 6 bases and J by 0 bases, with 12 bases between the two germline ends. The length of the CDR3 is 15 residues. Germline CDR1 is DFQATT and CDR2 is SNEGSKA (reference sequence). CDR3 amino acids: CSASPGSSYNSPLHF. CDR3 sequence (DNA): TGCAGTGCGTCCCCGGGGAGCTCCTATAATTCACCCCTCCACTTT.

This clonotype was picked up one time. This chain links TRBV6-6 with TRBJ1-2; a weak D match, TRBD1 (5 bases). Germline loops: CDR1 MNHNY, CDR2 SVGAGI (reference sequence). The V gene lost 5 bases and the J gene lost 4 bases, with 11 bases spanning the gap. The CDR3 spans 13 residues. Here the CDR3 reads CASSPDTSYGYTF. The DNA for the CDR3 is TGTGCCAGCAGTCCGGACACTTCCTATGGCTACACCTTC.

There are a few counts of this clonotype. V and J are TRBV5-1 and TRBJ2-7; TRBD1 matches 8 bases. The trim removed 0 bases at V and 7 bases at J, leaving 12 bases unmatched. Per germline, CDR1 SGHRS and CDR2 YFSETQ. The CDR3 totals 16 residues. CDR3 loop: CASSLAPGGAQGEQYF. The DNA of the CDR3 is TGCGCCAGCAGCTTGGCGCCAGGGGGCGCGCAAGGAGAGCAGTACTTC.

This clonotype came up a few times. This rearrangement joins TRBV3-1 to TRBJ2-1; the D gene is possibly TRBD2 (6 bases). CDR3 size: 12 residues. Germline loops: CDR1 LGHDT, CDR2 YNNKEL (reference sequence). The V and J ends lost 2 bases and 12 bases respectively, with 11 bases between them. The CDR3 spells CASSQLQGGQFF. The DNA for the CDR3 is TGTGCCAGCAGCCAATTGCAGGGAGGGCAGTTCTTC.

This clonotype occurred many times. V is TRBV5-1 and J is TRBJ2-1; 7 bases are shared with TRBD1. Germline CDR1 reads SGHRS; CDR2 reads YFSETQ. V trimming: 2 bases; J trimming: 7 bases; junction bases outside the gene matches: 6. The CDR3 is 14 amino acids. CDR3 DNA sequence: TGCGCCAGCAGCTTCGGACAGGTTGGAAATGAGCAGTTCTTC. Its translation is CASSFGQVGNEQFF.

As regards this clonotype: A much bigger clone sits one base away, suggesting this may be a read error. The rearrangement joins TRBV6-2 or TRBV6-3 to TRBJ1-2, with 11 bases identical to TRBD1. Germline lookup yields CDR1 MNHEY and CDR2 SVGEGT. The V gene end was trimmed by 6 bases and the J gene end by 8 bases; junction bases not matched to a gene: 2. This CDR3 has 12 residues. CDR3 sequence reads: CASSWTGGGYTF. The CDR3 nucleotides are TGTGCCAGCAGCTGGACAGGGGGCGGCTACACCTTC.